This entry is about one TCR beta chain. This entry is derived from a study of blood T cell repertoires in COVID-19. Per the original data handling: Using reference gene primer amplification, nucleated cell counts were estimated. Here immunoSEQ multiplex PCR was the method, and the copy in TCRdb shows in-frame clones only, minus some. D and trimming were read from the DNA, whereas the V and J calls and clone size are those reported in that table. The data contain hundreds of thousands of clones, 70% to 90% of them singletons. Trimming at V came to 3 bases and at J to 3 bases, leaving 10 bases not matched to a gene. The length of the CDR3 is 17 residues. Germline CDR1 is SGDLS and CDR2 is YYNGEE.

Material for sequencing was peripheral blood. The receptor was derived from a man aged 45 to 65 with COVID-19, enrolled during active disease. V and J are TRBV9 and TRBJ1-1; 11 bases match TRBD1. CDR3 sequence (DNA): TGTGCCAGCAGCGGGGACAGGGGGGCCGGCGTGGACACTGAAGCTTTCTTT. It specifies CASSGDRGAGVDTEAFF.